A single sample gave rise to the 10 T cell receptor beta chains below, sequenced in a study of blood T cell repertoires in COVID-19. TCRdb's table, derived via immunoSEQ multiplex PCR, lists solely in-frame clones and lacks some. The sample includes 95,000 to 100,000 clones, 85% seen only once; the top ten take around 2%. The sample consisted of peripheral blood. Source of these receptors: a woman between 70 and 85 years old with active or convalescent COVID-19.

This sequence joins TRBV6-6 and TRBJ1-5, with 8 nucleotides matching TRBD1. The ends lost 5 bases at V and 3 bases at J; junction bases unmatched: 0. The germline gives CDR1 MNHNY, CDR2 SVGAGI (reference sequence). The CDR3 contains 13 residues. This chain's CDR3 is CASSQGANQPQHF. The CDR3 nucleotides are TGTGCCAGCAGTCAGGGGGCCAATCAGCCCCAGCATTTT.

The chain joins TRBV6-6 to TRBJ2-2; TRBD1 matches at 10 bases. Unmatched junction bases numbered 7, after V lost 6 bases and J lost 6 bases. The V gene's germline CDR1 is MNHNY and CDR2 SVGAGI (reference sequence). The CDR3 contains 15 residues. Here the CDR3 DNA reads TGTGCCAGCAGCGGACAGGGGGGTGAGGCCGGGGAGCTGTTTTTT. It is translated as CASSGQGGEAGELFF.

V gene TRBV2 combines with J gene TRBJ2-5, with D tentatively TRBD2 (5 bases). Germline CDR1 SNHLY, CDR2 FYNNEI. Trimming stripped 6 bases from V and 3 bases from J, with 14 bases between. This CDR3 has 14 residues. CDR3 nucleotides: TGTGCCAGCAGCCCAAACCTCGGGGAAGAGACCCAGTACTTC. Its protein product is CASSPNLGEETQYF. Variable domain in full (rest from reference TRBV2 and TRBJ2-5): EPEVTQTPSHQVTQMGQEVILRCVPISNHLYFYWYRQILGQKVEFLVSFYNNEISEKSEIFDDQFSVERPDGSNFTLKIRSTKLEDSAMYFCASSPNLGEETQYFGPGTRLLVL.

There are a few counts of this clone. The chain couples TRBV9 to TRBJ1-1; TRBD1 agrees at 7 bases. The CDR3 sequence is 13 residues long. The J segment lost 6 bases and the V segment lost 4 bases, leaving 6 bases of the junction unmatched. CDR1 is SGDLS and CDR2 is YYNGEE in the germline V gene. CDR3: CASSFGTAPEAFF. DNA for the CDR3: TGTGCCAGCAGCTTTGGGACAGCCCCTGAAGCTTTCTTT.

This rearrangement joins TRBV5-4 to TRBJ2-7; 10 bases line up with TRBD2. CDR1 is SGHNT, CDR2 YYREEE, per germline (reference sequence). This CDR3 has 17 residues. Trimming took 1 base from V and 6 from J; bases not matched to a gene: 13. The CDR3 protein is CASSLSAGTSAPTEQYF. The CDR3, as DNA: TGTGCCAGCAGCTTGAGTGCGGGGACTAGCGCCCCAACCGAGCAGTACTTC.

The CDR3, as DNA: TGTGCCAGCAGTGAAGCGAGGTTAGCCAAGACCCAAGAGACCCAGTACTTC. This codes for CASSEARLAKTQETQYF. The chain uses TRBV25-1 and TRBJ2-5; D not resolved. This CDR3 region has 17 residues. CDR1 MGHDK and CDR2 SYGVNS come from the germline V gene. Deletions cut 2 bases from V and 1 base from J, with 17 bases between.

The chain carries TRBV10-2 and TRBJ1-2, with 7 bases that match TRBD1. Germline V gene sequence: CDR1 WSHSY, CDR2 SAAADI. The CDR3 has 15 amino acids. The trim removed 5 bases at V and 5 bases at J, leaving 11 bases unmatched. The CDR3 here is CASSPSGGAPYGYTF. DNA of the CDR3: TGCGCCAGCAGTCCATCAGGGGGTGCCCCTTATGGCTACACCTTC.

The genes are TRBV9 and TRBJ2-5; perhaps TRBD1 as D (6 bases). The CDR3 has 14 amino acids. CDR1 is SGDLS and CDR2 is YYNGEE in the germline V gene. Trimming pared 3 bases from V and 1 base from J, leaving 10 bases between. The CDR3 DNA is TGTGCCAGCAGCGGGCAACAGGGCCAAGAGACCCAGTACTTC. Amino acids: CASSGQQGQETQYF.

V gene TRBV12-3 or TRBV12-4 combines with J gene TRBJ1-2; D may be TRBD1 (6 bases). V was pared by 5 bases and J by 4 bases, with 8 bases between. This CDR3 contains 12 residues. CDR3 protein: CASSQQGYGYTF. The CDR3 DNA is TGTGCCAGCAGTCAACAGGGCTATGGCTACACCTTC.

The V and J genes are TRBV5-6 and TRBJ2-7; 7 positions agree with TRBD1. This CDR3 has 13 amino acids. Germline CDR1 reads SGHDT; CDR2 reads YYEEEE. J lost 4 bases, V lost 3 bases, and 4 bases had no gene match. The CDR3 coding sequence is TGTGCCAGCAGCTCCGGGACAGCATACGAGCAGTACTTC. It specifies CASSSGTAYEQYF. Complete variable domain (other parts from reference TRBV5-6 and TRBJ2-7): DAGVTQSPTHLIKTRGQQVTLRCSPKSGHDTVSWYQQALGQGPQFIFQYYEEEERQRGNFPDRFSGHQFPNYSSELNVNALLLGDSALYLCASSSGTAYEQYFGPGTRLTVT.